The 15 T cell receptor beta chains below were found in one sample sequenced in a study of early T cells in non-severe SARS-CoV-2 infection. One entry per CDR3 protein results from TCRdb running MiXCR on the 5' RACE reads. The profile covers tens of thousands of distinct CDR3 sequences, with about 4.3% appearing a single time and 4.5% to 7% taken by the ten largest. Sequenced here: whole blood, sampled at baseline. The receptor set was obtained from an adult who was a healthcare worker with PCR-confirmed SARS-CoV-2 infection or an uninfected control (not recorded which).

Here the CDR3 reads CAAEGGTNEKLFF. The CDR3 bases are TGTGCCGCCGAGGGAGGAACTAATGAAAAACTGTTTTTT. The chain combines TRBV6-2 or TRBV6-3 with TRBJ1-4; D is unresolved. V shed 11 bases and J shed 1 base, with 11 bases lying between them. Germline CDR1 and CDR2: MNHEY and SVGEGT. This CDR3 is built from 13 residues.

By sample fraction, this clonotype is medium-sized (0.01 to 0.1%). The rearrangement uses TRBV7-8 and TRBJ2-2; 13 bases fit TRBD2. CDR1 is SGHVS, CDR2 FQNEAQ, per germline. This CDR3 spans 22 amino acids. Germline trimming cut 5 bases from V and 5 bases from J; bases unmatched to any gene: 23. CDR3 loop: CASSRYQIPIITSGRETGELFF. CDR3 DNA sequence: TGTGCCAGCAGCCGTTACCAAATCCCGATTATTACTAGCGGGAGGGAGACCGGGGAGCTGTTTTTT.

This clonotype came up many times. The chain is built from TRBV7-2 and TRBJ1-5; D possibly corresponds to TRBD1 (5 bases). The CDR3 sequence is 15 residues long. The V gene's germline CDR1 is SGHTA and CDR2 FQGNSA. The V gene lost 3 bases and the J gene lost 1 base, with 10 bases spanning the gap. The CDR3 sequence: CASSFLGDSNQPQHF. The DNA for the CDR3 is TGTGCCAGCAGCTTTTTGGGGGACAGCAATCAGCCCCAGCATTTT.

This clonotype appeared many times. The chain recombines TRBV12-3 or TRBV12-4 with TRBJ1-1; 8 bases map to TRBD1. Trimming cost V 6 bases and J 3 bases; bases outside gene matches: 9. The CDR3 is 15 amino acids. Written as DNA, the CDR3 is TGTGCCAGCAGCCCTAACAGGGGGGGGGACACTGAAGCTTTCTTT. Its translation is CASSPNRGGDTEAFF.

There are many counts of this clonotype. In nucleotides, the CDR3 is TGTGCCAGCAGCTTGACCAGCTACAACAATGAGCAGTTCTTC. This gives the protein CASSLTSYNNEQFF. The chain links TRBV5-5 to TRBJ2-1; D call uncertain. The V and J ends lost 1 base and 5 bases respectively, with 10 bases between them. Germline CDR1 reads SGHKS; CDR2 reads YYEKEE (reference sequence). The CDR3 consists of 14 residues. The whole variable domain, filled in from reference TRBV5-5 and TRBJ2-1, reads DAGVTQSPTHLIKTRGQQVTLRCSPISGHKSVSWYQQVLGQGPQFIFQYYEKEERGRGNFPDRFSARQFPNYSSELNVNALLLGDSALYLCASSLTSYNNEQFFGPGTRLTVL.

This clonotype was detected ten times or more. The gene calls are TRBV6-8 and TRBJ1-1; 7 nucleotides align to TRBD1. Germline CDR1 and CDR2: MNHGY and SAAAGT. The junction had 6 bases not matched to a gene; V was cut back by 8 bases and J by 0 bases. This CDR3 comprises 14 residues. As DNA, the CDR3 is TGTGCCAGCCTCGTGACAGGGATGAACACTGAAGCTTTCTTT. It specifies CASLVTGMNTEAFF.

This clonotype was counted many times. The DNA for the CDR3 is TGTGCCAGTAGTACCTCCGGGTCAAAGGCCTATGGCTACACCTTC. Translating gives CASSTSGSKAYGYTF. This rearrangement joins TRBV19 to TRBJ1-2, with unresolved D. CDR1 and CDR2 (germline): LNHDA, SQIVND (reference sequence). This CDR3 comprises 15 residues. Trimming stripped 4 bases from V and 4 bases from J, with 16 bases between. The full variable domain, completed using reference TRBV19 and TRBJ1-2, is DGGITQSPKYLFRKEGQNVTLSCEQNLNHDAMYWYRQDPGQGLRLIYYSQIVNDFQKGDIAEGYSVSREKKESFPLTVTSAQKNPTAFYLCASSTSGSKAYGYTFGSGTRLTVV.

This clonotype appeared many times. The chain combines TRBV5-1 with TRBJ2-1, with TRBD2 identical over 14 bases. Trimming cost V 2 bases and J 3 bases; bases outside gene matches: 1. The CDR3 is made up of 16 amino acids. Germline-derived CDR1 and CDR2 are SGHRS and YFSETQ. This CDR3 reads CASSFGLAGGYNEQFF. The CDR3 DNA sequence: TGCGCCAGCAGCTTCGGACTAGCGGGAGGCTACAATGAGCAGTTCTTC. Together with reference TRBV5-1 and TRBJ2-1, the CDR3 gives the full variable domain: KAGVTQTPRYLIKTRGQQVTLSCSPISGHRSVSWYQQTPGQGLQFLFEYFSETQRNKGNFPGRFSGRQFSNSRSEMNVSTLELGDSALYLCASSFGLAGGYNEQFFGPGTRLTVL.

Note on this clonotype: This clone may be a read error of a much larger clone one base away. V gene TRBV29-1 combines with J gene TRBJ2-4; 7 positions agree with TRBD1. V shed 1 base, J shed 6 bases, and the junction held 3 bases outside the gene matches. The CDR3 runs to 13 residues. Germline V gene data show CDR1 as SQVTM and CDR2 as ANQGSEA. The CDR3 DNA reads as TGCAGCGTTGAAGCAGGGGGTAGAAACATTCAGTACTTC. It is translated as CSVEAGGRNIQYF.

This clonotype was detected ten times or more. The chain links TRBV7-6 to TRBJ2-5, with D perhaps assigned TRBD1 or TRBD2 (5 bases each). The CDR3 totals 13 residues. V was trimmed by 3 bases and J by 5 bases, leaving 10 bases between them. The V gene's germline CDR1 is SGHVS and CDR2 FNYEAQ. The CDR3 sequence is CASSFRGAETQYF. The CDR3 coding sequence is TGTGCCAGCAGCTTTCGAGGGGCGGAGACCCAGTACTTC.

This clonotype occurred a few times. At one end the junction does not follow the germline gene, possibly because of a read error. This chain connects TRBV7-7 to TRBJ2-7, with TRBD2 as a possible D gene (6 bases). The germline CDR1 and CDR2 sequences are SSHAT and FNYEAQ (reference sequence). The CDR3 has 15 amino acids. CDR3 residues: CASSSGSGSSYEQYF. The CDR3 DNA follows: TGTGCTAGCAGCTCAGGGTCCGGGAGCTCCTACGAGCAGTACTTC.

This clonotype has at least ten counts. The rearrangement joins TRBV6-2 or TRBV6-3 to TRBJ2-3, with a weak D call TRBD1 (5 bases). The CDR3 covers 15 residues. V shed 4 bases and J shed 2 bases, with 13 bases lying between them. The germline V gene has CDR1 MNHEY and CDR2 SVGEGT. The CDR3 spells CASSWTSTSTDTQYF. CDR3 nucleotide sequence: TGTGCCAGCAGTTGGACATCCACTTCCACAGATACGCAGTATTTT.

In this sample, this clonotype turned up many times. The chain couples TRBV4-1 to TRBJ1-2; D uncertain. The CDR3 sequence is 12 residues long. The germline CDR1 and CDR2 sequences are MGHRA and YSYEKL. V dropped 0 bases and J dropped 9 bases, with 8 bases sitting between them. CDR3 sequence: CASSQDLFSYTF. As DNA, the CDR3 is TGCGCCAGCAGCCAAGATTTGTTTAGCTACACCTTC.

This clonotype qualifies as medium-sized. Here the CDR3 DNA reads TGTGCCATCAGTGAAGACATCCGTGAAAAACTGTTTTTT. Its translation: CAISEDIREKLFF. J is TRBJ1-4 and V is TRBV10-3; D ambiguous. CDR3 length: 13 residues. The germline V gene encodes CDR1 ENHRY and CDR2 SYGVKD. Between the trimmed V and J ends, which lost 3 bases and 7 bases, there was a span of 9 bases.

This clonotype was found many times. V usage is TRBV20-1 and J usage is TRBJ2-5; D perhaps matches TRBD1 (6 bases). CDR1 is DFQATT and CDR2 is SNEGSKA in the germline V gene (reference sequence). This CDR3 spans 13 amino acids. V lost 5 bases to trimming and J lost 5 bases, with 15 bases between them. CDR3 amino acids: CSARRTAWETQYF. CDR3 bases: TGCAGTGCTCGACGGACAGCCTGGGAGACCCAGTACTTC.